This note documents a single T cell receptor (beta chain) sequence. Its antigen is still unknown. The data stem from a study of T cells in localized non-small cell lung cancer. Findings and limits, study-wide: Tumor showed lower T cell clonality than uninvolved adjacent lung, where it was highest. For the top 100 tumor clones, a median roughly 56 also appeared in adjacent lung. One tumor region alone was sequenced, and heterogeneity therefore remains possible. An association was observed between higher blood T cell density and longer overall survival.

Germline CDR1 SGHTA, CDR2 FQGNSA. This CDR3 contains 15 residues. Trimming stripped 5 bases from V and 0 bases from J, with 13 bases between. Only in-frame clones appear in the TCRdb table, and some are missing; sequencing was by immunoSEQ multiplex PCR. The repertoire includes about 52,000 clones, around 82% of them detected once, and 4.5% to 5.5% sits in the top ten. This TCR was sampled from a woman aged 35 to 70 with stage II lung adenocarcinoma. The rearrangement joins TRBV7-2 to TRBJ1-1; a weak D match, TRBD1 (5 bases). Sample: PBMCs, taken before any cancer treatment. CDR3 in amino acids: CASSPGLIMNTEAFF. The CDR3 DNA reads TGTGCCAGCAGCCCGGGACTGATCATGAACACTGAAGCTTTCTTT.